The T cell receptor (beta chain) described here comes from a study of cytotoxic CD8 clonotypes in ibrutinib-treated CLL (dated by TCRdb to the early 2020s). Describing the broader study: The cohort included about 15 treatment-naive and fewer than 12 relapsed/refractory patients; roughly 17 were IGHV unmutated. Responses were partial in roughly 24 patients and complete in 2; after median about 70 months follow-up, about 15 stayed in remission and approximately 12 progressed. The response samples were drawn at a median of roughly twelve months into treatment, with a range of about 6 to 40 months. Samples averaged about 260,000 productive templates and 90,000 to 100,000 productive rearrangements. Of the approximately 87 people in the trial, roughly 27 had longitudinal samples available. Cryopreserved peripheral blood mononuclear cells were obtained before treatment, at response, and at either sustained remission or disease progression. Every remission and progressive disease sample was obtained while ibrutinib was still being received by the patients. Findings and caveats that apply to the study as a whole: At baseline, clonality was higher than in age-matched healthy donors and showed a strong correlation with circulating CD8+ T-cell counts. Sampling times were not matched between patients in sustained remission and patients whose disease was progressing, and lymph node repertoires were not examined. Clonality rose at ibrutinib response, remained stable during sustained remission, and dropped back toward baseline at progression. Public clonotypes were rare and either contracted or stayed stable during treatment, and the rise in clonality at ibrutinib response reflected the expansion of private clonotypes.

As concerns this clone: Its antigen specificity is not known. There are no base qualities to consult, and no much larger clone falls within one base.

V and J are truncated by 5 bases and 11 bases respectively, leaving an intervening sequence of 9 bases. CDR1 and CDR2 (SQVTM, ANQGSEA) derive from the germline V gene. From its cysteine to its phenylalanine, the CDR3 spans 9 amino acids. The sequence is cut down to CDR3 DNA, 27 bases in frame from base 1. The sample's time point, from its label and the paper: roughly 25 months on ibrutinib. For TCR beta library preparation, roughly 2.2 micrograms of genomic DNA were isolated from cryopreserved PBMCs. High-throughput TCR beta sequencing was performed on longitudinal blood samples from CLL patients receiving ibrutinib monotherapy. The patients took part in an open-label, single-center phase 2 trial of ibrutinib monotherapy. On a MiSeq, deep resolution sequencing aimed for a depth between 1 in 1 million and 1 in 200,000 T cells, with each clonotype covered 10x on average. TCR beta libraries were generated with the immunoSEQ hsTCRB Kit. In the source study's methods: The data were analyzed with ImmunoSEQ Analyzer and ImmunoSEQ Data Assistant, and V, D and J gene assignments followed IMGT definitions. Clonality, which ranges from 0 to 1, was calculated by subtracting the normalized Shannon entropy of productive rearrangement frequencies from one. Public clonotype analysis was restricted to overrepresented clonotypes comprising at least 0.05% of each patient's repertoire. Repertoires from about a dozen age-matched healthy donors in immuneACCESS were used as clonality controls. Drawn from immuneACCESS, this table holds only the in-frame rearrangements with V and J called that TCRdb kept. Clones are partly lost; checked studies trace under half to an unresolved V gene and leave the rest unexplained. D and trimming come from the DNA, and the V and J calls and clone size come from that table. The sample table shows roughly 250,000 clones, and under 75% are seen once. The ten biggest clones cover 15% to 17% of the sample.

The TCR sequence derives from a human donor with chronic lymphocytic leukemia. Sample: PBMCs, taken after 24 months of ibrutinib treatment. This receptor chain uses TRBV29-1 and TRBJ1-1; no D segment can be confidently identified. The DNA sequence is as follows: TGCAGCGTTTCCCATCCTGCTTTCTTT. This encodes CSVSHPAFF.